This T cell receptor (beta chain) was found in a study of T-cell reconstitution after alpha-beta-depleted transplantation in children. Study results and caveats: T-cell numbers and diversity, one year after transplant, stemmed largely from T cells that were newly produced.

The CDR3 is made up of 17 amino acids. Trimming took 3 bases from V and 4 from J; bases not matched to a gene: 10. Germline CDR1 reads KGHDR; CDR2 reads SFDVKD. About this clonotype: Its specificity is not known.

The TCRbeta library was prepared with unique molecular identifiers. MiXCR was run by TCRdb on the PCR reads, yielding one entry per CDR3 protein. Among roughly 570,000 distinct CDR3 sequences listed, 27% were seen once. This receptor was taken from a boy younger than two with Wiskott-Aldrich syndrome, due to receive a stem cell transplant. This chain uses TRBV24-1 with TRBJ2-3, with 9 bases fitting TRBD1. This sample comprised PBMCs, obtained before TCRalphabeta/CD19-depleted stem cell transplant. CDR3 in DNA: TGTGCCACCAGTGATCCGTGGGGACAGGGATCCCCAGATACGCAGTATTTT. The encoded protein is CATSDPWGQGSPDTQYF.